This TCR beta chain was obtained from a study of cytomegalovirus exposure and HLA in healthy donors. Study results and limitations: An Asian-associated ancestry cluster reportedly showed fewer N-insertions than the roughly 670-donor mean in a later analysis.

This clone was seen only a few times. Its antigen remains unidentified. The CDR3 runs 15 residues. J gave up 0 bases and V 0 bases, and 2 bases lay outside the gene matches. The V gene's germline CDR1 is SGHRS and CDR2 YFSETQ. The PCR made use of 60 Vbeta and 13 Jbeta primers. Libraries were prepared by immunoSEQ multiplex PCR; TCRdb keeps only in-frame clonotypes and omits some of them. The sample holds roughly 200,000 clones, around 80% seen once. The sequence derives from a woman aged 55-75 years in good health and CMV-seropositive. Sequenced sample: PBMCs. The chain has TRBV5-1 and TRBJ2-7; 8 bases match TRBD1. CDR3 in amino acids: CASSLGDRSSYEQYF. The CDR3 nucleotides are TGCGCCAGCAGCTTGGGGGACAGGTCCTCCTACGAGCAGTACTTC.